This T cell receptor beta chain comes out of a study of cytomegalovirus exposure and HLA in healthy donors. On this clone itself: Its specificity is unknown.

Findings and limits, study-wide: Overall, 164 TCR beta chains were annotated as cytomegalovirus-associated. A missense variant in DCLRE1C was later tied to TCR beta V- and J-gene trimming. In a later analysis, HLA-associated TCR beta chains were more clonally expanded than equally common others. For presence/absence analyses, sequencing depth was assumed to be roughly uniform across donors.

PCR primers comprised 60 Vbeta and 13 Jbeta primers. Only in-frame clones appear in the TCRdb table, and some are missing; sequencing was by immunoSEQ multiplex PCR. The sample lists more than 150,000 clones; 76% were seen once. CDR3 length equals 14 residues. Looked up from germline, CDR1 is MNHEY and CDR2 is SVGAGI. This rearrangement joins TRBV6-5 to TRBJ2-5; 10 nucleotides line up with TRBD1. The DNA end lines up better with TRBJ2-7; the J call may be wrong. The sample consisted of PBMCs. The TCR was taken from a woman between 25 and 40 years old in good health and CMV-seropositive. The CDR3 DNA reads TGTGCCAGCAGTCGGACAGGGGGGGACTACGAGCAGTACTTC. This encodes CASSRTGGDYEQYF.